This T cell receptor (beta chain) was profiled in a study of patients and donors after allogeneic stem cell transplantation. With 4 bases removed from V and 3 bases from J, the gap between germline ends came to 10 bases. This CDR3 is 14 amino acids long. Germline loops: CDR1 MGHRA, CDR2 YSYEKL. TCRdb called the RT-PCR reads again in MiXCR, with one record for every CDR3 protein. The repertoire holds roughly 880,000 distinct CDR3 sequences, with about a sixth as singletons. Sequenced material: blood, either unsorted or a sorted T cell fraction (not recorded which). The TCR originated in a human donor who was either an allogeneic HSCT recipient or a stem cell or donor lymphocyte infusion donor (not recorded which). It is not recorded whose cells these are; they may come from a transplant donor. The J gene is TRBJ1-5, the V gene TRBV4-1; tentatively, D is TRBD1 (6 bases). CDR3 protein: CASSPGHPNQPQHF. The CDR3 coding sequence is TGCGCCAGCAGCCCGGGACACCCCAATCAGCCCCAGCATTTT.